These 29 T cell receptor beta chains were all obtained from the same sample, sequenced in a study of T cell responses to AZD1222 COVID-19 vaccine. TCRdb keeps only in-frame clones here, not all; method: immunoSEQ multiplex PCR. The table has some 150,000 clones, around 90% seen once. The sequencing here drew on peripheral blood, taken 28 days after the second dose of the MenACWY control vaccine. Source of these receptors: an adult who received the MenACWY meningococcal vaccine as a control.

The chain joins TRBV19 to TRBJ2-5; D may match TRBD1 or TRBD2 (5 bases each). The CDR3 consists of 13 residues. V was shortened by 1 base and J by 5 bases, with 8 bases between the two germline ends. Germline V lookup: CDR1 LNHDA, CDR2 SQIVND (reference sequence). This CDR3 reads CASSIAGDETQYF. DNA for the CDR3: TGTGCCAGTAGTATAGCCGGGGACGAGACCCAGTACTTC.

The rearrangement links TRBV9 to TRBJ1-2; D unclear. This CDR3 comprises 15 residues. Germline CDR1 SGDLS, CDR2 YYNGEE. V was trimmed by 0 bases and J by 2 bases, leaving 11 bases between them. This chain's CDR3 is CASSVDSDLNYGYTF. The DNA of the CDR3 is TGTGCCAGCAGCGTAGATTCTGACCTCAACTATGGCTACACCTTC.

This rearrangement joins TRBV7-3 to TRBJ2-1, with 10 bases lining up with TRBD2. Unmatched junction bases numbered 9, after V lost 5 bases and J lost 11 bases. The CDR3 has 14 amino acids. Germline CDR1 is SGHTA and CDR2 is FQGTGA. CDR3 nucleotides: TGTGCCAGCAGCCCTACTTCTAGCGGGGGCCAGCAGTTCTTC. Protein: CASSPTSSGGQQFF.

This chain connects TRBV18 to TRBJ1-5; 9 positions match TRBD1. Per the germline V gene, CDR1 is KGHSH and CDR2 is LQKENI. The V segment lost 6 bases and the J segment 1 base; nucleotides outside the gene matches: 1. This CDR3 is built from 14 residues. CDR3 residues: CASSGQGSNQPQHF. The CDR3 DNA reads as TGTGCCAGCTCCGGACAGGGGAGCAATCAGCCCCAGCATTTT. The entire variable domain, with the rest obtained from reference TRBV18 and TRBJ1-5, is as follows: NAGVMQNPRHLVRRRGQEARLRCSPMKGHSHVYWYRQLPEEGLKFMVYLQKENIIDESGMPKERFSAEFPKEGPSILRIQQVVRGDSAAYFCASSGQGSNQPQHFGDGTRLSIL.

The CDR3 DNA sequence: TGTGCCAGCAGCTTACTTAGTAGCACAGATACGCAGTATTTT. Residues: CASSLLSSTDTQYF. The genes are TRBV7-3 and TRBJ2-3; no reliable D call. The CDR3 length is 14 residues. Germline V gene lookup returns CDR1 SGHTA and CDR2 FQGTGA. V lost 2 bases and J lost 0, with 6 bases in between.

The chain carries TRBV9 and TRBJ2-2; weak D call: TRBD2 (5 bases). The CDR3 consists of 13 residues. The V end lost 1 base, the J end lost 4 bases, and 5 bases lay between the germline ends. Germline V gene data show CDR1 as SGDLS and CDR2 as YYNGEE. The CDR3 DNA reads as TGTGCCAGCAGCGTAACTAGCACCGGGGAGCTGTTTTTT. Amino acid sequence: CASSVTSTGELFF.

This chain uses TRBV28 with TRBJ1-4; 8 nucleotides agree with TRBD1. The CDR3 length is 15 residues. Germline-derived CDR1 and CDR2 are MDHEN and SYDVKM. V shed 3 bases and J 7 bases; nucleotides not matched to a gene: 7. The CDR3 is CASSLAGQGREKLFF. The CDR3 DNA is TGTGCCAGCAGTTTGGCAGGACAGGGTCGTGAAAAACTGTTTTTT.

The genes are TRBV3-1 (or the pseudogene TRBV3-2) and TRBJ2-1; D perhaps matches TRBD2 (6 bases). CDR3 length: 15 residues. Germline CDR1 and CDR2: LGHDT and YNNKEL (reference sequence). Deletions cut 3 bases from V and 1 base from J, with 10 bases between. This chain's CDR3 is CASSQSSVSYNEQFF. CDR3 DNA: TGTGCCAGCAGCCAGTCTAGCGTTTCCTACAATGAGCAGTTCTTC.

The V and J genes are TRBV18 and TRBJ1-1; the D is unclear. Germline V CDR1 and CDR2: KGHSH, LQKENI. This CDR3 has 15 amino acids. V was trimmed by 4 bases and J by 2 bases, leaving 14 bases between them. CDR3 bases: TGTGCCAGCTCACAGGCGTCGAGGCAAAACACTGAAGCTTTCTTT. Translation: CASSQASRQNTEAFF.

This chain joins TRBV29-1 and TRBJ1-1; D ambiguous. The CDR3 sequence is 13 residues long. Germline V gene sequence: CDR1 SQVTM, CDR2 ANQGSEA. V lost 5 bases, J lost 1 base, and 11 bases lay in between. In DNA form, the CDR3 reads TGCAGCGTTTCTTCGTCTGGGAACACTGAAGCTTTCTTT. Protein product: CSVSSSGNTEAFF.

V is TRBV24-1 and J is TRBJ2-1; no clear D gene. Germline values: CDR1 KGHDR, CDR2 SFDVKD. Trimming removed 9 bases at V and 10 bases at J, with 18 bases between. The CDR3 is 13 residues long. In nucleotides, the CDR3 is TGTGCCACCGGAGAGAGGCTCGGTCTAGAGCAGTTCTTC. Protein: CATGERLGLEQFF.

The chain recombines TRBV4-1 with TRBJ2-2; D perhaps matches TRBD2 (7 bases). V lost 4 bases and J lost 12, with 30 bases in between. This CDR3 has 18 amino acids. The germline gives CDR1 MGHRA, CDR2 YSYEKL. Here the CDR3 reads CASSPNILKGRGAGQLFF. The CDR3 DNA sequence: TGCGCCAGCAGCCCAAATATATTGAAAGGGAGGGGGGCAGGTCAGCTGTTTTTT.

This clone has more than one count but fewer than ten. This chain connects TRBV5-1 to TRBJ2-3; possibly TRBD1 for D (7 bases). The CDR3 covers 16 residues. Germline CDR1 SGHRS, CDR2 YFSETQ. V was cut by 1 base and J by 4 bases, with 16 bases left in between. The CDR3 nucleotides read TGCGCCAGCAGCTTGCCGCGGGACAGAAGGTCAGATACGCAGTATTTT. It translates to CASSLPRDRRSDTQYF.

The chain combines TRBV4-3 with TRBJ1-1; D not certain. CDR3 length equals 15 residues. The germline gives CDR1 LGHNA, CDR2 YSLEER. Trimming cost V 5 bases and J 6 bases, with 19 bases left between them. The CDR3 protein is CASSTGEERWSEAFF. DNA of the CDR3: TGCGCCAGCAGCACTGGGGAGGAGCGCTGGTCTGAAGCTTTCTTT.

This rearrangement joins TRBV20-1 to TRBJ1-1, with unresolved D. CDR1 and CDR2 from the germline V gene are DFQATT and SNEGSKA (reference sequence). The CDR3 runs 10 residues. V lost 5 bases and J lost 6, with 7 bases in between. CDR3 DNA sequence: TGCAGTGCTCAACAATCTGAAGCTTTCTTT. Residues: CSAQQSEAFF.

The count of this clone is one. The rearrangement uses TRBV9 and TRBJ2-1; TRBD1 might be the D (5 bases). This CDR3 has 15 amino acids. Germline assignment: CDR1 SGDLS and CDR2 YYNGEE. The germline V and J ends were trimmed by 3 bases and 0 bases, with 10 bases remaining between them. The CDR3 bases are TGTGCCAGCAGCGCAACAGGCGACTCCTACAATGAGCAGTTCTTC. Protein sequence: CASSATGDSYNEQFF.

This sequence joins TRBV6-2 or TRBV6-3 and TRBJ2-7; D possibly uses TRBD1 or TRBD2 (5 bases each). The CDR3 spans 14 residues. V was cut by 5 bases and J by 4 bases, with 15 bases left in between. The germline V gene encodes CDR1 MNHEY and CDR2 SVGEGT. The CDR3 DNA reads TGTGCCAGCAGTCGCGATGGGGGTCTTTACGAGCAGTACTTC. Encoded protein: CASSRDGGLYEQYF.

The chain uses TRBV7-2 and TRBJ2-1; 8 nucleotides line up with TRBD1. There are 15 residues in the CDR3. Germline trimming cut 3 bases from V and 6 bases from J; bases unmatched to any gene: 7. CDR1 is SGHTA and CDR2 is FQGNSA in the germline V gene. The CDR3 region has the DNA TGTGCCAGCAGCTTTCGGACAGGGAAAACCAATGAGCAGTTCTTC. Its translation is CASSFRTGKTNEQFF.

This clone was observed a single time. The J gene is TRBJ2-5, the V gene TRBV7-9; the D gene could be TRBD1 or TRBD2 (5 bases each). Germline V CDR1 and CDR2: SEHNR, FQNEAQ (reference sequence). V dropped 0 bases and J dropped 4 bases, with 15 bases sitting between them. CDR3 size: 16 residues. CDR3 sequence: CASSLAGVSGRETQYF. The CDR3 coding sequence is TGTGCCAGCAGCTTAGCGGGGGTTTCAGGAAGAGAGACCCAGTACTTC.

The rearrangement joins TRBV19 to TRBJ1-3; D is possibly TRBD1 (6 bases). The V gene's germline CDR1 is LNHDA and CDR2 SQIVND (reference sequence). Between the trimmed V and J ends, which lost 2 bases and 2 bases, there was a span of 10 bases. The CDR3 extends over 15 amino acids. The CDR3 protein is CASSIQPGAGNTIYF. DNA for the CDR3: TGTGCCAGTAGTATACAGCCAGGGGCTGGAAACACCATATATTTT. Supplemented by reference TRBV19 and TRBJ1-3, the full variable domain reads DGGITQSPKYLFRKEGQNVTLSCEQNLNHDAMYWYRQDPGQGLRLIYYSQIVNDFQKGDIAEGYSVSREKKESFPLTVTSAQKNPTAFYLCASSIQPGAGNTIYFGEGSWLTVV.

In nucleotides, the CDR3 is TGTGCCAGCAGGAAGGACCACCAGAACACTGAAGCTTTCTTT. Translated, it gives CASRKDHQNTEAFF. The chain uses TRBV5-4 and TRBJ1-1; D remains ambiguous. Germline CDR1 is SGHNT and CDR2 is YYREEE (reference sequence). The CDR3 is 14 amino acids. With 5 bases removed from V and 1 base from J, the gap between germline ends came to 12 bases.

The chain has TRBV5-5 and TRBJ1-2; D might be TRBD1 (5 bases). Trimming pared 0 bases from V and 0 bases from J, leaving 21 bases between. There are 19 residues in the CDR3. The V gene's germline CDR1 is SGHKS and CDR2 YYEKEE (reference sequence). CDR3 nucleotide sequence: TGTGCCAGCAGCTTGGCTCCTCAGTCGGGACGGATTACTAACTATGGCTACACCTTC. Protein sequence: CASSLAPQSGRITNYGYTF.

The rearrangement links TRBV20-1 to TRBJ1-5, with 9 bases identical to TRBD1. V lost 3 bases, J lost 7 bases, and 13 bases stayed unmatched. CDR1 is DFQATT, CDR2 SNEGSKA, per germline (reference sequence). This CDR3 is 16 amino acids long. CDR3 residues: CSASPQGAVARQPQHF. The CDR3 DNA follows: TGCAGTGCTAGTCCACAGGGGGCAGTCGCAAGACAGCCCCAGCATTTT.

This rearrangement joins TRBV7-3 to TRBJ2-1, with 10 positions matching TRBD2. The CDR3 is 16 residues long. J gave up 12 bases and V 4 bases, and 15 bases lay outside the gene matches. Per germline, CDR1 SGHTA and CDR2 FQGTGA. CDR3 protein: CASSSLGGTSEVGQFF. The CDR3 nucleotides read TGTGCCAGCAGCTCACTAGGTGGGACTAGCGAGGTTGGGCAGTTCTTC.

This clone was seen only a few times. This chain's CDR3 is CAWSAFPGGGSPLHF. Here the CDR3 DNA reads TGTGCCTGGAGTGCCTTCCCGGGGGGCGGCTCACCCCTCCACTTT. J is TRBJ1-6 and V is TRBV30; weak D call: TRBD1 (6 bases). This CDR3 is built from 15 residues. V lost 1 base, J lost 10 bases, and 17 bases lay in between. Looked up from germline, CDR1 is GTSNPN and CDR2 is SVGIG (reference sequence). Full variable domain (remainder filled in from reference TRBV30 and TRBJ1-6): SQTIHQWPATLVQPVGSPLSLECTVEGTSNPNLYWYRQAAGRGLQLLFYSVGIGQISSEVPQNLSASRPQDRQFILSSKKLLLSDSGFYLCAWSAFPGGGSPLHFGNGTRLTVT.

The rearrangement joins TRBV5-5 to TRBJ1-1; D uncertain. The CDR3 contains 15 residues. CDR1 is SGHKS, CDR2 YYEKEE, per germline (reference sequence). The ends were cut back, 0 bases at V and 1 base at J, with 10 bases in the middle. Written as DNA, the CDR3 is TGTGCCAGCAGCTTGGGGAGAGAAAGGAACACTGAAGCTTTCTTT. As protein: CASSLGRERNTEAFF.

This chain uses TRBV18 with TRBJ1-6, with D unclear. The CDR3 is 15 residues long. Germline V gene sequence: CDR1 KGHSH, CDR2 LQKENI. Trimming cost V 5 bases and J 10 bases, with 18 bases left between them. The CDR3 reads CASSAARADGSPLHF. In DNA form, the CDR3 reads TGTGCCAGCTCAGCGGCCCGGGCAGACGGGTCACCCCTCCACTTT.

The chain recombines TRBV5-4 with TRBJ2-1; no firm D call. The CDR3 has 17 amino acids. V gave up 3 bases and J gave up 3 bases, with 19 bases separating them. CDR1 is SGHNT and CDR2 is YYREEE in the germline V gene (reference sequence). The CDR3 loop reads CASSSPKDLRNYNEQFF. The CDR3 bases are TGTGCCAGCAGCTCCCCCAAAGACCTTCGGAACTACAATGAGCAGTTCTTC.

The chain couples TRBV23-1 to TRBJ1-2; D is uncertain. TRBV23-1 is given ORF status, its function remaining uncertain. V lost 1 base and J 6 bases, leaving 3 bases between the germline ends. The CDR3 is 11 residues long. The CDR3 here is CASSQCHGYTF. The CDR3 DNA sequence: TGCGCCAGCAGTCAATGCCATGGCTACACCTTC.